This TCR beta chain appears in the sequencing data of a study of blood T cell repertoires in COVID-19. Overall study: T cells, B-cell-depleted T cells, or PBMCs supplied cDNA or gDNA.

Here immunoSEQ multiplex PCR was the method, and the copy in TCRdb shows in-frame clones only, minus some. Found here are around 98,000 clones, about 85% of them singletons; the top ten hold 3.5% to 5.5%. The CDR3 runs to 16 residues. Germline CDR1 reads MNHNS; CDR2 reads SASEGT. J gave up 4 bases and V 1 base, and 4 bases lay outside the gene matches. This chain connects TRBV6-1 to TRBJ2-3, with 11 bases lining up with TRBD2. This receptor was obtained from a man aged 70 or older with acute or convalescent COVID-19. The material sequenced was peripheral blood. CDR3 sequence reads: CASSEGTSGGADTQYF. The CDR3 DNA reads as TGTGCCAGCAGTGAAGGCACTAGCGGGGGTGCAGATACGCAGTATTTT.